These 31 T cell receptor beta chains originate from one sample sequenced in a study of T cell responses to AZD1222 COVID-19 vaccine. Clones were sequenced by immunoSEQ multiplex PCR, and TCRdb holds only the in-frame ones, with some missing. Among around 84,000 clones listed, 86% were seen once. The material was peripheral blood, obtained on day 0 of AZD1222 vaccination. These TCRs come from an adult in good health.

The chain is built from TRBV2 and TRBJ2-3; the D gene is possibly TRBD2 (5 bases). Germline V gene data show CDR1 as SNHLY and CDR2 as FYNNEI. Trimming cost V 8 bases and J 2 bases, with 14 bases left between them. The CDR3 is 14 amino acids. The CDR3 protein is CASLATGITDTQYF. DNA for the CDR3: TGTGCCAGCCTCGCGACGGGGATCACAGATACGCAGTATTTT.

This clone was detected once. V gene TRBV4-3 combines with J gene TRBJ1-3; D not certain. This CDR3 contains 15 residues. Trimming took 0 bases from V and 0 from J, leaving 6 bases between them. CDR1 is LGHNA, CDR2 YSLEER, per germline. CDR3 DNA sequence: TGCGCCAGCAGCCAAGATTCCCACTCTGGAAACACCATATATTTT. Translating it yields CASSQDSHSGNTIYF.

The chain has TRBV6-5 and TRBJ1-3, with no clear D. Trimming shortened V by 4 bases and J by 2 bases, and 9 bases separated the two germline ends. Per germline, CDR1 MNHEY and CDR2 SVGAGI. This CDR3 has 14 amino acids. The CDR3 protein is CASSLAVPGNTIYF. The CDR3 DNA follows: TGTGCCAGCAGTTTGGCAGTGCCTGGAAACACCATATATTTT.

The chain carries TRBV18 and TRBJ2-5; no clear D gene. Trimming cost V 1 base and J 1 base, with 7 bases left between them. Germline V gene sequence: CDR1 KGHSH, CDR2 LQKENI. The CDR3 runs to 14 residues. CDR3 protein: CASSPLDSQETQYF. DNA for the CDR3: TGTGCCAGCTCACCACTAGATAGCCAAGAGACCCAGTACTTC. Based on the CDR3 plus reference TRBV18 and TRBJ2-5, the full variable domain is NAGVMQNPRHLVRRRGQEARLRCSPMKGHSHVYWYRQLPEEGLKFMVYLQKENIIDESGMPKERFSAEFPKEGPSILRIQQVVRGDSAAYFCASSPLDSQETQYFGPGTRLLVL.

The CDR3 region is CATSYDGGGPVGDTQYF. DNA of the CDR3: TGTGCCACCAGCTATGATGGGGGAGGGCCGGTGGGAGATACGCAGTATTTT. The chain joins TRBV15 to TRBJ2-3, with 7 bases that match TRBD2. Germline-derived CDR1 and CDR2 are LNHNV and YYDKDF (reference sequence). The CDR3 has 17 amino acids. The trim removed 5 bases at V and 5 bases at J, leaving 16 bases unmatched.

The chain links TRBV7-8 to TRBJ2-1, with TRBD1 matching over 9 bases. Germline V lookup: CDR1 SGHVS, CDR2 FQNEAQ. Trimming took 5 bases from V and 5 from J; bases not matched to a gene: 10. The length of the CDR3 is 16 residues. The CDR3 loop reads CASSHLSGQGHNEQFF. The CDR3, as DNA: TGTGCCAGCAGCCACCTCTCGGGACAGGGCCACAATGAGCAGTTCTTC. The full variable domain, in which reference TRBV7-8 and TRBJ2-1 provide the parts outside the CDR3, is GAGVSQSPRYKVAKRGQDVALRCDPISGHVSLFWYQQALGQGPEFLTYFQNEAQLDKSGLPSDRFFAERPEGSVSTLKIQRTQQEDSAVYLCASSHLSGQGHNEQFFGPGTRLTVL.

The rearrangement joins TRBV4-3 to TRBJ2-5; 7 nucleotides agree with TRBD1. With 2 bases clipped from V and 1 base from J, the junction kept 7 bases outside the gene matches. CDR1 is LGHNA and CDR2 is YSLEER in the germline V gene. This CDR3 has 16 amino acids. The CDR3 sequence is CASSQNRGWGQETQYF. CDR3 bases: TGCGCCAGCAGCCAAAACAGGGGATGGGGCCAAGAGACCCAGTACTTC.

This chain links TRBV29-1 with TRBJ1-4; D is ambiguous. The CDR3 loop spans 12 amino acids. Germline V gene lookup returns CDR1 SQVTM and CDR2 ANQGSEA. V was clipped by 5 bases and J by 3 bases, with 7 bases between them. CDR3 amino acids: CSVLGPNEKLFF. The CDR3 DNA sequence: TGCAGCGTTTTAGGACCTAATGAAAAACTGTTTTTT.

This sequence joins TRBV28 and TRBJ2-7, with TRBD1 matching over 7 bases. Trimming cost V 10 bases and J 5 bases; bases outside gene matches: 11. Germline CDR1 MDHEN, CDR2 SYDVKM. There are 13 residues in the CDR3. The CDR3 is CATNRQGVNEQYF. The CDR3 DNA reads as TGTGCCACGAACAGACAGGGAGTGAACGAGCAGTACTTC.

The V call is TRBV5-5, the J call TRBJ2-7; D gene ambiguous. V was shortened by 0 bases and J by 0 bases, with 4 bases between the two germline ends. Germline-derived CDR1 and CDR2 are SGHKS and YYEKEE (reference sequence). CDR3 size: 13 residues. The CDR3 reads CASSLGFSYEQYF. The CDR3, as DNA: TGTGCCAGCAGCTTGGGGTTCTCCTACGAGCAGTACTTC.

The V call is TRBV6-5, the J call TRBJ1-1; no reliable D call. Germline V CDR1 and CDR2: MNHEY, SVGAGI. V lost 5 bases and J 0 bases, leaving 7 bases between the germline ends. The CDR3 has 13 amino acids. This CDR3 reads CASSRTVNTEAFF. The CDR3 DNA is TGTGCCAGCAGTAGGACGGTGAACACTGAAGCTTTCTTT.

The chain has TRBV7-2 and TRBJ2-3; TRBD2 agrees at 9 bases. V was pared by 2 bases and J by 8 bases, with 8 bases of the junction left unmatched. Germline V gene sequence: CDR1 SGHTA, CDR2 FQGNSA. The CDR3 is 15 amino acids. The CDR3 protein is CASSLRREGRGTQYF. The CDR3, as DNA: TGTGCCAGCAGCTTACGGCGGGAGGGCCGTGGTACGCAGTATTTT.

The chain carries TRBV10-1 and TRBJ2-7; possible D gene TRBD1, 6 bases. The germline V and J ends were trimmed by 0 bases and 6 bases, with 15 bases remaining between them. The CDR3 sequence is 15 residues long. Germline CDR1 reads WNHNN; CDR2 reads SYGVQD (reference sequence). CDR3 sequence (DNA): TGCGCCAGCAGTGAGTCAAGGGGGTCGGTGGGCGAGCAGTACTTC. Protein: CASSESRGSVGEQYF.

This chain connects TRBV9 to TRBJ2-1; tentatively, D is TRBD2 (7 bases). This CDR3 comprises 17 residues. Germline-derived CDR1 and CDR2 are SGDLS and YYNGEE. Trimming stripped 4 bases from V and 5 bases from J, with 22 bases between. The CDR3 DNA is TGTGCCAGCAGCCCCATTAGCTGGGGGGGGCGGGACAATGAGCAGTTCTTC. Amino acids: CASSPISWGGRDNEQFF.

CDR3 nucleotides: TGTGCCAGCAGCCAAGAGGGGGGTGGACAGGGTTCACCCCTCCACTTT. Protein: CASSQEGGGQGSPLHF. J is TRBJ1-6 and V is TRBV4-2, with TRBD1 identical over 8 bases. This CDR3 spans 16 amino acids. The trim removed 0 bases at V and 9 bases at J, leaving 7 bases unmatched. Germline V gene data show CDR1 as LGHNA and CDR2 as YNFKEQ.

This chain uses TRBV7-8 with TRBJ2-5; D gene unclear. V gave up 7 bases and J gave up 5 bases, with 14 bases separating them. Germline V CDR1 and CDR2: SGHVS, FQNEAQ. The CDR3 spans 13 residues. The CDR3 DNA reads TGTGCCAGCAACCCGGCTAGTTGGGAGACCCAGTACTTC. This translates into CASNPASWETQYF.

The chain recombines TRBV19 with TRBJ1-5; D ambiguous. The CDR3 sequence is 14 residues long. Germline V gives CDR1 LNHDA, CDR2 SQIVND (reference sequence). Trimming left V 6 bases short and J 1 base short, with 10 bases between. In DNA form, the CDR3 reads TGTGCCAGTAGAAAAGACTTGAGCAATCAGCCCCAGCATTTT. It is translated as CASRKDLSNQPQHF.

The chain recombines TRBV9 with TRBJ2-2; TRBD2 agrees at 9 bases. V trimming: 6 bases; J trimming: 3 bases; junction bases outside the gene matches: 3. The germline CDR1 and CDR2 sequences are SGDLS and YYNGEE. CDR3 length: 14 residues. The CDR3 reads CASTASGDTGELFF. CDR3 DNA sequence: TGTGCCAGCACTGCTAGCGGGGACACCGGGGAGCTGTTTTTT. Variable domain in full (rest from reference TRBV9 and TRBJ2-2): DSGVTQTPKHLITATGQRVTLRCSPRSGDLSVYWYQQSLDQGLQFLIQYYNGEERAKGNILERFSAQQFPDLHSELNLSSLELGDSALYFCASTASGDTGELFFGEGSRLTVL.

J is TRBJ1-4 and V is TRBV12-3 or TRBV12-4; D is unclear. The ends were cut back, 7 bases at V and 3 bases at J, with 9 bases in the middle. This CDR3 region has 13 residues. The CDR3 spells CASTTPANEKLFF. CDR3 nucleotide sequence: TGTGCCAGCACCACCCCGGCTAATGAAAAACTGTTTTTT.

V is TRBV11-2 and J is TRBJ1-2; 9 positions match TRBD1. The CDR3 sequence is 15 residues long. The germline CDR1 and CDR2 sequences are SGHAT and FQNNGV. V was clipped by 1 base and J by 7 bases; unmatched bases: 7. CDR3 residues: CASSLARQGVPGYTF. For the CDR3, the DNA is TGTGCCAGCAGCTTAGCTCGACAGGGGGTTCCTGGCTACACCTTC. Variable domain in full (rest from reference TRBV11-2 and TRBJ1-2): EAGVAQSPRYKIIEKRQSVAFWCNPISGHATLYWYQQILGQGPKLLIQFQNNGVVDDSQLPKDRFSAERLKGVDSTLKIQPAKLEDSAVYLCASSLARQGVPGYTFGSGTRLTVV.

This rearrangement joins TRBV9 to TRBJ1-3; TRBD1 matches at 7 bases. The CDR3 extends over 16 amino acids. Germline V gene data show CDR1 as SGDLS and CDR2 as YYNGEE. The junction had 4 bases not matched to a gene; V was cut back by 1 base and J by 0 bases. DNA of the CDR3: TGTGCCAGCAGCGTATCCGGACAGGCCTCTGGAAACACCATATATTTT. Amino acid sequence: CASSVSGQASGNTIYF.

This clone was detected only once. V is TRBV5-1 and J is TRBJ1-3; D gene uncertain. Trimming removed 0 bases from V and 8 bases from J, with 18 bases in between. The germline gives CDR1 SGHRS, CDR2 YFSETQ. This CDR3 is built from 16 residues. The CDR3 DNA follows: TGCGCCAGCAGCTTGGCATTAGGAGGCTCGGGAGACACCATATATTTT. Its protein product is CASSLALGGSGDTIYF. The full variable domain, completed using reference TRBV5-1 and TRBJ1-3, is KAGVTQTPRYLIKTRGQQVTLSCSPISGHRSVSWYQQTPGQGLQFLFEYFSETQRNKGNFPGRFSGRQFSNSRSEMNVSTLELGDSALYLCASSLALGGSGDTIYFGEGSWLTVV.

V usage is TRBV5-1 and J usage is TRBJ1-1; D is ambiguous. CDR1 is SGHRS, CDR2 YFSETQ, per germline. Trimming pared 2 bases from V and 3 bases from J, leaving 5 bases between. This CDR3 is 12 amino acids long. The CDR3 reads CASSFPDTEAFF. The CDR3 DNA reads TGCGCCAGCAGCTTTCCAGACACTGAAGCTTTCTTT.

The gene calls are TRBV24-1 and TRBJ2-5; D is ambiguous. The V gene's germline CDR1 is KGHDR and CDR2 SFDVKD. The CDR3 runs to 14 residues. Trimming stripped 1 base from V and 2 bases from J, with 7 bases between. The CDR3 DNA sequence: TGTGCCACCAGTGATTTCGCGTCTCAAGAGACCCAGTACTTC. Protein sequence: CATSDFASQETQYF.

The CDR3 region is CAISDSRRPTDYEQYF. For the CDR3, the DNA is TGTGCCATCAGTGACTCCCGGAGACCGACGGACTACGAGCAGTACTTC. This chain links TRBV10-3 with TRBJ2-7; no reliable D call. This CDR3 is 16 amino acids long. Germline loops: CDR1 ENHRY, CDR2 SYGVKD. The V gene lost 3 bases and the J gene lost 3 bases, with 18 bases spanning the gap.

V usage is TRBV7-3 and J usage is TRBJ1-1, with TRBD1 identical over 7 bases. This CDR3 is built from 13 residues. From germline, CDR1 is SGHTA and CDR2 FQGTGA. The ends lost 5 bases at V and 5 bases at J; junction bases unmatched: 5. Here the CDR3 DNA reads TGTGCCAGCAGCATCAGGGGGGGAACTGAAGCTTTCTTT. It encodes CASSIRGGTEAFF.

The chain carries TRBV11-2 and TRBJ2-7; D not certain. The germline gives CDR1 SGHAT, CDR2 FQNNGV. V was cut by 1 base and J by 2 bases, with 9 bases left in between. This CDR3 contains 14 residues. CDR3 bases: TGTGCCAGCAGCTTAGTGAACAGAGCCTACGAGCAGTACTTC. Residues: CASSLVNRAYEQYF.

The rearrangement joins TRBV11-2 to TRBJ2-7, with D possibly TRBD1 on 6 matching bases. The CDR3 loop spans 13 amino acids. The V gene's germline CDR1 is SGHAT and CDR2 FQNNGV. The V and J ends lost 5 bases and 2 bases respectively, with 10 bases between them. CDR3 DNA sequence: TGTGCCAGCAGCCCGGGACAAACCTACGAGCAGTACTTC. Residues: CASSPGQTYEQYF.

This clone was detected only once. This rearrangement joins TRBV6-5 to TRBJ2-7; D possibly matches TRBD1 or TRBD2 (5 bases each). This CDR3 has 12 amino acids. The V gene lost 7 bases and the J gene lost 4 bases, with 11 bases spanning the gap. CDR1 and CDR2 (germline): MNHEY, SVGAGI. CDR3 loop: CASKTGPYEQYF. DNA for the CDR3: TGTGCCAGCAAAACGGGACCTTACGAGCAGTACTTC.

The J gene is TRBJ1-1, the V gene TRBV5-1, with 7 bases matching TRBD1. Trimming cost V 4 bases and J 6 bases; bases outside gene matches: 3. This CDR3 region has 12 residues. Germline V gene lookup returns CDR1 SGHRS and CDR2 YFSETQ. The CDR3 sequence is CASSAGTAEAFF. CDR3 sequence (DNA): TGCGCCAGCAGCGCTGGGACAGCTGAAGCTTTCTTT.

This clone was detected only once. V usage is TRBV5-1 and J usage is TRBJ1-6; 7 bases match TRBD1. The CDR3 sequence is 16 residues long. The V and J ends lost 0 bases and 5 bases, in that order; junction bases with no gene match: 5. Germline assignment: CDR1 SGHRS and CDR2 YFSETQ. The DNA for the CDR3 is TGCGCCAGCAGCTTGGAGGGCAGGGGGAATAATTCACCCCTCCACTTT. Its protein is CASSLEGRGNNSPLHF.